The 19 T cell receptor beta chains given below trace back to one sample, sequenced in a study of tissue T cells after allogeneic stem cell transplantation (dated by TCRdb to between 2020 and 2023). The protocol used for the library was the immunoSEQ multiplex PCR assay. Not all clones reach the TCRdb copy of this immuneACCESS table, which keeps in-frame sequences only. Checked studies attribute under half of the gap to unresolved V genes and leave the rest unexplained. In this sample the table shows about 15,000 clones, roughly 70% of which occur a single time. Roughly 0.91% of the sample goes to the ten largest clones. The sample comprised spleen. These receptors were collected from a female BALB/c mouse in good health. This strain of mice has MHC haplotype H2-d.

About this clone: Germline and genes: mouse. With the read ending 1 residue before the CDR3 end, the germline J gene is used to fill in that end. V is TRBV20 and J is TRBJ2-1; 10 nucleotides align to TRBD2. The CDR3 spans 13 residues. J gave up 7 bases and V 4 bases, and 4 bases lay outside the gene matches. Germline-derived CDR1 and CDR2 are GFQATS and STVNSAI. Partial CDR3 DNA: TGTGGTGCTACTGGGGGGGCTTGGGCTGAGCAGTTC. Encoded protein: CGATGGAWAEQF. The whole CDR3 region reads CGATGGAWAEQFF.

A note on this clone: Genes here carry mouse names. The sequenced fragment ends 1 residue before the CDR3 boundary, so the rest is inferred from the germline J gene. The chain recombines TRBV19 with TRBJ2-5; D perhaps matches TRBD1 (6 bases). The V end was cut by 7 bases, the J end by 7 bases, with 10 bases between. Germline V gives CDR1 FNHDT, CDR2 SITEND (reference sequence). The CDR3 runs to 11 residues. The CDR3 bases that were read are TGTGCCAGCCAGGGGTCCTACACCCAGTAC. It codes for CASQGSYTQY. The full CDR3 is CASQGSYTQYF.

Turning to this clone: Germline and genes here are mouse. The sequence runs out 1 residue before the end of the CDR3; the remainder is reconstructed from the germline J gene. The V and J genes are TRBV3 and TRBJ2-4, with D maybe TRBD1 (6 bases). Germline V lookup: CDR1 SNHLY, CDR2 FYNGKV (reference sequence). CDR3 size: 16 residues. The germline V and J ends were trimmed by 1 base and 0 bases, with 11 bases remaining between them. The DNA read from the CDR3 is TGTGCCAGCAGCTTAGGGACAGAGTTTAGTCAAAACACCTTGTAC. Its translation is CASSLGTEFSQNTLY. The CDR3 in full is CASSLGTEFSQNTLYF.

In the case of this clone: The listed genes are named as in mouse. With the read ending 1 residue before the CDR3 end, the germline J gene is used to fill in that end. The chain combines TRBV3 with TRBJ2-1, with 9 positions matching TRBD2. Unmatched junction bases numbered 0, after V lost 0 bases and J lost 3 bases. The CDR3 runs 15 residues. Germline V gene data show CDR1 as SNHLY and CDR2 as FYNGKV (reference sequence). The CDR3 region is CASSLALGGYAEQFF. Incomplete CDR3 DNA: TGTGCCAGCAGCTTAGCACTGGGGGGCTATGCTGAGCAGTTC.

This clone was recorded a few times. Mouse names are used for the genes. The sequenced fragment ends 1 residue before the CDR3 boundary, so the rest is inferred from the germline J gene. The chain joins TRBV1 to TRBJ2-7; D is perhaps TRBD1 or TRBD2 (5 bases each). Trimming took off 0 bases at V and 3 bases at J, with 9 bases between the two ends. Germline V lookup: CDR1 NSQYPW, CDR2 LRSPGD (reference sequence). The CDR3 spans 14 residues. The CDR3 reads CTCSAEVGLYEQYF. CDR3 DNA (partial): TGCACCTGCAGTGCAGAGGTGGGGCTCTATGAACAGTAC.

This clone was seen a handful of times. Gene names denote mouse genes. The CDR3 is cut off 1 residue early in the read; its end comes from the germline J gene. This sample also contains other DNA sequences that code for the same CDR3. The chain has TRBV5 and TRBJ2-7; 9 nucleotides line up with TRBD2. This CDR3 comprises 14 residues. V gave up 0 bases and J gave up 4 bases; unmatched junction bases: 1. Germline V gene data show CDR1 as LGHNA and CDR2 as YNLKQL (reference sequence). The part of the CDR3 DNA that was read is TGTGCCAGCAGCCAAGAAACTGGGGGGTATGAACAGTAC. It encodes CASSQETGGYEQY. The complete CDR3 sequence is CASSQETGGYEQYF.

On this clone itself: The listed genes are named as in mouse. With the read ending 1 residue before the CDR3 end, the germline J gene is used to fill in that end. The chain carries TRBV5 and TRBJ2-5; 10 bases match TRBD1. Germline values: CDR1 LGHNA, CDR2 YNLKQL (reference sequence). The V segment lost 1 base and the J segment 5 bases; nucleotides outside the gene matches: 0. The CDR3 extends over 14 amino acids. Incomplete CDR3 DNA: TGTGCCAGCAGCCAAGGGACAGGGGGAGACACCCAGTAC. Encoded protein: CASSQGTGGDTQY. The whole CDR3 sequence is CASSQGTGGDTQYF.

Of note for this clone: The listed genes are named as in mouse. The read ends 1 residue early relative to the CDR3; the germline J gene fills the gap. The V call is TRBV2, the J call TRBJ2-5, with D tentatively TRBD1 or TRBD2 (5 bases each). The germline V gene has CDR1 LGHNA and CDR2 YSYQKL. The V end lost 5 bases, the J end lost 1 base, and 7 bases lay between the germline ends. CDR3 length equals 13 residues. CDR3 protein: CASSSGHQDTQYF. The sequenced CDR3 bases are TGTGCCAGCAGCTCGGGACACCAAGACACCCAGTAC.

In regard to this clone: Gene names are mouse gene names. The observed sequence ends 1 residue before the CDR3 terminus, with the missing tail filled in from the germline J gene. The J gene is TRBJ1-2, the V gene TRBV29; D call uncertain. The CDR3 has 11 amino acids. V lost 5 bases and J 2 bases, leaving 3 bases between the germline ends. Germline CDR1 and CDR2: MSHET and SYDVDS. CDR3: CASSQNSDYTF. CDR3 DNA, as far as it was read: TGTGCTAGCAGTCAGAACTCCGACTACACC. Full variable domain (remainder filled in from reference TRBV29 and TRBJ1-2): DMKVTQMPRYLIKRMGENVLLECGQDMSHETMYWYRQDPGLGLQLIYISYDVDSNSEGDIPKGYRVSRKKREHFSLILDSAKTNQTSVYFCASSQNSDYTFGSGTRLLVI.

Worth noting for this clone: Mouse gene names apply. The read ends 1 residue shy of where the CDR3 ends; the end is completed using the germline J gene. V gene TRBV2 combines with J gene TRBJ2-4, with D perhaps being TRBD1 or TRBD2 (5 bases each). Germline V gene sequence: CDR1 LGHNA, CDR2 YSYQKL. This CDR3 spans 15 amino acids. The V gene lost 0 bases and the J gene lost 0 bases, with 7 bases spanning the gap. The DNA read from the CDR3 is TGTGCCAGCAGCCAAGATTGGGACAGTCAAAACACCTTGTAC. It encodes CASSQDWDSQNTLY. In full, the CDR3 is CASSQDWDSQNTLYF.

On this clone: Gene names are the mouse ones. The CDR3 reads CASSLVGISQNTLYF. CDR3 DNA, as far as it was read: TGTGCCAGCAGTTTAGTTGGGATTAGTCAAAACACCTTGTAC. The V and J genes are TRBV15 and TRBJ2-4; no firm D call. Sequencing ends 1 residue short of the CDR3 end; the germline J gene provides the rest. The CDR3 spans 15 residues. Germline V gene data show CDR1 as SGHND and CDR2 as FRSKSL. Trimming removed 1 base at V and 0 bases at J, with 8 bases between.

This clone was detected a few times. Gene names denote mouse genes. The observed sequence ends 1 residue before the CDR3 terminus, with the missing tail filled in from the germline J gene. The chain carries TRBV5 and TRBJ2-7; 8 nucleotides match TRBD1. The CDR3 loop spans 11 amino acids. In germline, CDR1 is LGHNA, CDR2 YNLKQL (reference sequence). The trim removed 6 bases at V and 6 bases at J, leaving 1 base unmatched. The CDR3 loop reads CASRTGVEQYF. CDR3 DNA (partial): TGTGCCAGCAGGACAGGGGTTGAACAGTAC.

Points on this clone: Gene names denote mouse genes. The read ends 1 residue early relative to the CDR3; the germline J gene fills the gap. The chain is built from TRBV20 and TRBJ1-6; no definite D call. TRBJ1-6 is identified as an open reading frame with a role that is uncertain. The length of the CDR3 is 13 residues. Germline V gene lookup returns CDR1 GFQATS and CDR2 STVNSAI. Trimming removed 1 base at V and 0 bases at J, with 1 base between. The CDR3 loop reads CGARVSYNSPLYF. The DNA read from the CDR3 is TGTGGTGCTAGGGTTTCCTATAATTCGCCCCTCTAC.

Regarding this clone: Gene names and germline match the mouse. The CDR3 is cut off 1 residue early in the read; its end comes from the germline J gene. V is TRBV13-2 and J is TRBJ2-5; D gene uncertain. The germline CDR1 and CDR2 sequences are NNHNN and SYGAGS (reference sequence). V was trimmed by 0 bases and J by 2 bases, leaving 4 bases between them. The CDR3 has 13 amino acids. CDR3 loop: CASGDAIQDTQYF. The DNA read from the CDR3 is TGTGCCAGCGGTGATGCCATCCAAGACACCCAGTAC.

With respect to this clone: The genes and germline here are from mouse. The CDR3 end lies 1 residue beyond the end of the read and is filled in from the germline J gene. The rearrangement links TRBV13-3 to TRBJ1-1; the D is unclear. Trimming removed 1 base from V and 0 bases from J, with 10 bases in between. CDR1 and CDR2 (germline): NNHDY, SYVADS. The CDR3 loop spans 15 amino acids. Incomplete CDR3 DNA: TGTGCCAGCAGTGATTGGCCTTTTGCAAACACAGAAGTCTTC. It is translated as CASSDWPFANTEVF. The whole CDR3 reads CASSDWPFANTEVFF.

As regards this clone: Gene labels here are mouse ones. The read ends 1 residue early relative to the CDR3; the germline J gene fills the gap. The J gene is TRBJ1-4, the V gene TRBV5, with a tentative D call TRBD1 (5 bases). Trimming removed 3 bases at V and 3 bases at J, with 8 bases between. This CDR3 comprises 14 residues. The germline V gene has CDR1 LGHNA and CDR2 YNLKQL (reference sequence). The CDR3 DNA, read in part, is TGTGCCAGCAGCCACCCAGGGCCCAACGAAAGATTATTT. The encoded protein is CASSHPGPNERLF. In full, the CDR3 is CASSHPGPNERLFF.

This clone has a handful of counts. Mouse germline and gene names are used. CDR3: CASSQAGGSSYEQYF. The CDR3 bases that were read are TGTGCCAGCAGCCAAGCGGGGGGTAGCTCCTATGAACAGTAC. This sequence joins TRBV2 and TRBJ2-7; D is possibly TRBD2 (6 bases). From the germline J gene comes the end of the CDR3, since the read stops 1 residue before it. CDR3 length equals 15 residues. Trimming took off 1 base at V and 0 bases at J, with 10 bases between the two ends. Germline V gene sequence: CDR1 LGHNA, CDR2 YSYQKL.

In regard to this clone: Genes and germline are mouse. The sequenced fragment ends 1 residue before the CDR3 boundary, so the rest is inferred from the germline J gene. This chain joins TRBV13-2 and TRBJ2-2; D is unclear. Trimming took 2 bases from V and 6 from J, leaving 5 bases between them. Germline CDR1 and CDR2: NNHNN and SYGAGS (reference sequence). The CDR3 extends over 12 amino acids. The CDR3 protein is CASGEGSGQLYF. The sequenced part of the CDR3 DNA is TGTGCCAGCGGTGAGGGGTCCGGGCAGCTCTAC.

About this clone: Any gene name here is a mouse gene name. The CDR3 end lies 1 residue beyond the end of the read and is filled in from the germline J gene. The chain links TRBV19 to TRBJ2-5, with TRBD2 identical over 7 bases. The CDR3 extends over 14 amino acids. CDR1 is FNHDT and CDR2 is SITEND in the germline V gene (reference sequence). Losses at the gene ends were 2 bases for V and 2 bases for J; bases not matched to a gene: 2. CDR3 DNA (partial): TGTGCCAGCAGTATCGGGGGGGTCCAAGACACCCAGTAC. It translates to CASSIGGVQDTQY. The entire CDR3 protein is CASSIGGVQDTQYF.